The present TCR beta chain was sequenced within a study of blood T cell repertoires in COVID-19. Turning to the study itself: In each case, the material was cDNA or gDNA derived from T cells, B-cell-depleted T cells, or PBMCs.

Original analysis: Nucleated cell number was recorded as an estimate derived from reference gene primer amplification. The table came from immunoSEQ multiplex PCR; TCRdb's copy has only in-frame clones and leaves some out. For V, J and clone size, that table is used; D and trimming come from the DNA. This repertoire shows around 40,000 clones, roughly 87% found once; its top ten account for about 6.1%. Germline V lookup: CDR1 MNHEY, CDR2 SVGAGI. The CDR3 consists of 12 residues. Trimming removed 8 bases from V and 8 bases from J, with 10 bases in between. The chain uses TRBV6-5 and TRBJ1-6, with D unresolved. The sample taken for sequencing was peripheral blood. The clonotype comes from a human donor in a cohort sampled during active COVID-19. The CDR3 sequence: CASSLRDSPLHF. The CDR3 nucleotides read TGTGCCAGCTCCCTCCGGGATTCACCCCTCCACTTT.